This T cell receptor (beta chain) was obtained from a study of vaccination effects on CD4 cells after COVID-19. Findings of the study overall: Missing from the study were early post-infection timepoints, and its convalescent patients were few.

V lost 7 bases and J 0 bases, leaving 9 bases between the germline ends. The CDR3 spans 13 residues. The germline V gene encodes CDR1 SQVTM and CDR2 ANQGSEA. Note on this clone: Its antigen is unknown.

Sequencing was preceded by expansion of antigen-specific CD4+ T cells with viral peptide pools in the ViraFEST assay. Isolation of CD4+ T cells took place after about nine days of culture. No vaccinee had earlier SARS-CoV-2 infection, and nucleocapsid antibodies were negative. Assay used: immunoSEQ multiplex PCR; TCRdb lists only in-frame clones, some missing. The repertoire holds tens of thousands of clones, under 80% seen once, with over 9.5% in the top ten. Here the sequenced sample was CD4+ T cells from PBMCs cultured with SARS-CoV-2 spike peptides, taken before COVID-19 vaccination. The V call is TRBV29-1, the J call TRBJ2-2; D call uncertain. This sequence originates from a human donor who received a COVID-19 vaccine. The DNA of the CDR3 is TGCAGCGGCTGGGCGACGAACACCGGGGAGCTGTTTTTT. This translates into CSGWATNTGELFF.